This section outlines one T cell receptor (beta chain) sequence together with its context. Its specific antigen is unknown. The record has no base qualities; no much larger clone is one base away. The data are from a study of OX40 agonist ivuxolimab in advanced cancers. Regarding the complete study: Ivuxolimab was a fully human IgG2 agonistic monoclonal antibody targeting the costimulatory receptor OX40 (CD134). The paper covers the monotherapy dose-escalation part of the phase I ivuxolimab trial, which included N ≈ 50 patients. Of the roughly 54 patients in dose escalation, some 20 had hepatocellular carcinoma, about 15 had melanoma, 9 had renal cell carcinoma and 9 had head and neck cancer. Three dose-escalation patients achieved partial responses, one with hepatocellular carcinoma and two with cutaneous melanoma. Intravenous ivuxolimab was administered to patients every 2 weeks at six dose levels: 0.01, 0.1, 0.3, 1.5, 3 and 10 mg/kg. Patients were allowed to have had prior anti-PD-1, anti-PD-L1 or anti-CTLA-4 therapy, and less than 45% of the dose-escalation patients had previously received checkpoint inhibitors. Peripheral TCRbeta sequencing was intended to test whether TCR sequence diversity was altered and clonal T-cell expansion was caused by ivuxolimab. In the dose-escalation cohort, more than 75% of patients were male, and the mean age was roughly 60 years, with a range of 23 to 79.

Study-level results and caveats: At doses from 0.1 to 3.0 mg/kg, clonal expansion was seen in both CD4+ and CD8+ blood T cells between baseline and week 6. Partial responders in the 0.1-3.0 mg/kg groups had among the lowest normalized peripheral clonal expansion, especially among CD8+ T cells. Low levels of normalized T-cell clonal expansion were also seen in some nonresponding patients. Which antigens the clonally expanded peripheral T cells were specific for was not determined. After ivuxolimab, CD8+ T cells had more expanded clones than CD4+ T cells on average.

The CDR3 runs 14 amino acids, cysteine and phenylalanine included. Only the CDR3 portion is preserved as DNA: 42 bases, with reading frame beginning at the first base. The germline V gene sets CDR1 to MNHNS and CDR2 to SASEGT. V and J are truncated by 6 bases and 6 bases respectively, leaving an intervening sequence of 17 bases. The trial excluded patients who had a history of autoimmune disease or were on systemic immunosuppression. In every dose cohort, peripheral blood was drawn for TCR sequencing at baseline, cycle 4 day 1, and cycle 7 day 1. Samples were obtained from an open-label, multicenter, first-in-human phase I dose-escalation trial of ivuxolimab. Adults with locally advanced or metastatic head and neck squamous cell, hepatocellular, melanoma or renal cell carcinoma were enrolled in the trial. Before TCR sequencing, CD4+ T cells and CD8+ T cells were sorted from peripheral blood as separate populations.

Genomic DNA was extracted from sorted cells for sequencing of the TCRbeta CDR3 region. The immunoSEQ Assay was used to sequence the TCRbeta CDR3 regions. This is the immuneACCESS table as TCRdb keeps it, with only in-frame sequences that have V and J called. A part of the clones is gone; compared with another copy, unresolved V genes explain less than half, and the rest is unexplained. The sample table records 20,000 to 30,000 clones; roughly 91% of these occur just once. The biggest ten clones account for almost 50% of the sample. The origin of this receptor is an adult with an advanced solid tumor such as melanoma, head and neck, liver or kidney cancer. This receptor chain uses TRBV6-1 and TRBJ1-2; TRBD1 is a weak D gene call, 5 bases matching. This specimen was CD4+ or CD8+ T cells sorted from blood, taken in a trial of the OX40 agonist ivuxolimab. The DNA sequence is TGTGCCAGCAGACCAAGGGGTCGGAGCAATGGCTACACCTTC. It translates to CASRPRGRSNGYTF.